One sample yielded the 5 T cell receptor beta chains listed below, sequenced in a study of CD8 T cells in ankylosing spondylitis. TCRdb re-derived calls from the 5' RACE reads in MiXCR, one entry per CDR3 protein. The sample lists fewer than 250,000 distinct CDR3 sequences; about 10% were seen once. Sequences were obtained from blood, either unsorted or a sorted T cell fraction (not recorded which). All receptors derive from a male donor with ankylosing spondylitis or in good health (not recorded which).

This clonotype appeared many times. For the CDR3, the DNA is TGTGCCAGCAGCTTAGCAGGACAGTCTTCCTACAATGAGCAGTTCTTC. Protein product: CASSLAGQSSYNEQFF. The chain couples TRBV11-1 to TRBJ2-1; D perhaps matches TRBD1 (6 bases). Trimming took off 0 bases at V and 1 base at J, with 10 bases between the two ends. CDR1 and CDR2 from the germline V gene are SGHAT and FQDESV (reference sequence). The CDR3 spans 16 residues.

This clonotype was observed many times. CDR3 loop: CASSYGRNQPQHF. DNA for the CDR3: TGTGCCAGCAGTTACGGGCGCAATCAGCCCCAGCATTTT. The V and J genes are TRBV6-5 and TRBJ1-5; D is uncertain. Germline V CDR1 and CDR2: MNHEY, SVGAGI. V was clipped by 2 bases and J by 2 bases, with 4 bases between them. The CDR3 is made up of 13 amino acids.

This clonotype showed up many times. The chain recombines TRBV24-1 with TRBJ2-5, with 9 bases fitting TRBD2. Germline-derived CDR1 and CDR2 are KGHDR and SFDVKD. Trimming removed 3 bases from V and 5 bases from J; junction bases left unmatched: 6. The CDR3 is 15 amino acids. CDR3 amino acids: CATSDGSGSGETQYF. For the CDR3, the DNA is TGTGCCACCAGTGATGGTAGCGGGAGCGGTGAGACCCAGTACTTC.

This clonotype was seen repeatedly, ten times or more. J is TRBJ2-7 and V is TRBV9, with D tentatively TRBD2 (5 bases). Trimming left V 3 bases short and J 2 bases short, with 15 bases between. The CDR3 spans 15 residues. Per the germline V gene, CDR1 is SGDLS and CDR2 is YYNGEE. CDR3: CASSDEGSPPYEQYF. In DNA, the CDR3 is TGTGCCAGCAGCGACGAGGGCAGTCCGCCCTACGAGCAGTACTTC.

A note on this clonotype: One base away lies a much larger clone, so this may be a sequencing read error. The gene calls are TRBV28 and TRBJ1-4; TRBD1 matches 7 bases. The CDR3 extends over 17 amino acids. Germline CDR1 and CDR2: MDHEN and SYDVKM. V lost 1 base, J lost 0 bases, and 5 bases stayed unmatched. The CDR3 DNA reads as TGTGCCAGCAGTTTATCGGACAGGCTTGCAACTAATGAAAAACTGTTTTTT. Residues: CASSLSDRLATNEKLFF.